This T cell receptor (beta chain) was obtained from a study of cytomegalovirus exposure and HLA in healthy donors. Study-level findings and limits: Relative to the approximately 670-donor mean, N-insertions were reportedly fewer in an Asian-associated ancestry cluster in a later analysis. Whilst most TCR sequences proved rare, a subset of public TCRs occurred across many donors.

Points on this clone: Its antigen is not identified.

This cohort consisted of healthy bone marrow donors. Primers: 60 Vbeta forward and 13 Jbeta reverse. This table comes from immunoSEQ multiplex PCR, and its TCRdb copy is limited to in-frame clones, with some not included. The table includes 110,000 to 150,000 clones, around three quarters detected once. The CDR3 loop spans 14 amino acids. Germline V gene sequence: CDR1 MDHEN, CDR2 SYDVKM. V lost 3 bases and J lost 5, with 13 bases in between. The source is a man aged 30-40 years in good health and CMV-seronegative. Sequencing was carried out using PBMCs. This chain joins TRBV28 and TRBJ1-1; TRBD1 might be the D (5 bases). The CDR3 bases are TGTGCCAGCAGTTTGGGGCAGGGAAGGACTGAAGCTTTCTTT. Its protein is CASSLGQGRTEAFF.